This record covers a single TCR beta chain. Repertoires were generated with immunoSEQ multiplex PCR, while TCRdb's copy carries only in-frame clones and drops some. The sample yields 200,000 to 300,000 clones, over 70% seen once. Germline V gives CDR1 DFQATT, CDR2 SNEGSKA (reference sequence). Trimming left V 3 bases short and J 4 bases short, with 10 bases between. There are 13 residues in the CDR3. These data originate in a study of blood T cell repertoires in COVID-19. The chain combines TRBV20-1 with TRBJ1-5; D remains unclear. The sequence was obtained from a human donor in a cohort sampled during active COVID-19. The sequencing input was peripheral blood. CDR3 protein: CSASNGVNQPQHF. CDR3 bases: TGCAGTGCTAGTAACGGGGTGAATCAGCCCCAGCATTTT.